A selection of T cell receptor beta chains follows, all from one sample in a study of blood T cell repertoires in COVID-19. Some clones are missing from TCRdb's copy, which holds only in-frame ones; the method was immunoSEQ multiplex PCR. Here the sample spans 200,000 to 250,000 clones, 84% being singletons. What was sequenced was PBMCs or T cells enriched from blood (not recorded which). These receptors were taken from a middle-aged woman who had recovered from COVID-19. The CDR3 runs from the conserved cysteine through the conserved F or W. D genes are given only for firm matches. Size tells how often a clone was seen (once, few, many) or the class of an expanded clone, and some rows leave it out.

d_call | j_call | v_call | clone_size | cdr3_nt | cdr3_aa
TRBD2 | TRBJ2-1 | TRBV3-1/TRBV3-2 | once | TGTGCCAGCACGGCGGGAGGAAGCTACAATGAGCAGTTCTTC | CASTAGGSYNEQFF
. | TRBJ1-2 | TRBV10-3 | . | TGTGCCATCAGTGAGTCGAGGGATCCGGGGGGCTACACCTTC | CAISESRDPGGYTF
TRBD1 | TRBJ2-1 | TRBV28 | . | TGTGCCAGCAGGGGGACAGCTTACAATGAGCAGTTCTTC | CASRGTAYNEQFF
. | TRBJ1-2 | TRBV11-3 | . | TGTGCCAGCAGCTTAGGCGGCGACTATGGCTACACCTTC | CASSLGGDYGYTF
. | TRBJ2-7 | TRBV30 | . | TGTGCCTGGAGTGTACTCCGGGGCTCCTACGAGCAGTACTTC | CAWSVLRGSYEQYF
TRBD2 | TRBJ2-1 | TRBV30 | . | TGTGCCTGGAAACCAGCGGGAGCCTACAATGAGCAGTTCTTC | CAWKPAGAYNEQFF
. | TRBJ2-3 | TRBV11-2 | few | TGTGCCAGCAGCTTCCGGGCAAAAAACGGGGCAGATACGCAGTATTTT | CASSFRAKNGADTQYF
. | TRBJ1-5 | TRBV29-1 | . | TGCAGCGTAGGGACGGGGGGTGGCAATCAGCCCCAGCATTTT | CSVGTGGGNQPQHF
. | TRBJ2-7 | TRBV30 | . | TGTGCCTGGAGTGTCAGGGCCGAGCAGTACTTC | CAWSVRAEQYF
. | TRBJ1-2 | TRBV6-1 | . | TGTGCCAGCAGTGAAGGGGGCAGGGGCTACACCTTC | CASSEGGRGYTF
TRBD2 | TRBJ2-3 | TRBV5-1 | once | TGCGCCAGCAGCTACCTAGCGGGAGGTACAGATACGCAGTATTTT | CASSYLAGGTDTQYF
. | TRBJ1-2 | TRBV28 | . | TGTGCCAGCAGCCCAGACAGGTACTATGGCTACACCTTC | CASSPDRYYGYTF
. | TRBJ1-2 | TRBV7-2 | . | TGTGCCAGCAGCTTAGACCGAACAGGCGCGGATAACTATGGCTACACCTTC | CASSLDRTGADNYGYTF
TRBD2 | TRBJ2-3 | TRBV29-1 | . | TGCAGCGTTCGGTTACTAGCGGGAATCGGGACAGATACGCAGTATTTT | CSVRLLAGIGTDTQYF
. | TRBJ2-5 | TRBV5-1 | . | TGCGCCAGCAGGGAGGGTCAAGAGACCCAGTACTTC | CASREGQETQYF
TRBD1 | TRBJ1-2 | TRBV29-1 | . | TGCAGCGTTGAAAGGGACAGGGGTTCTGGCTACACCTTC | CSVERDRGSGYTF
TRBD1 | TRBJ2-1 | TRBV7-2 | . | TGTGCCAGCAGCCAAGGGGGCAGGTACATAGGGCAGTTCTTC | CASSQGGRYIGQFF
TRBD1 | TRBJ2-6 | TRBV5-1 | . | TGCGCCAGCAGCTTCCAGGGGGCGCGCTCTGGGGCCAACGTCCTGACTTTC | CASSFQGARSGANVLTF
. | TRBJ2-7 | TRBV5-4 | . | TGTGCCAGCAGCTTGGACAGTGGGGCGGACGAGCAGTACTTC | CASSLDSGADEQYF
TRBD1 | TRBJ1-1 | TRBV24-1 | . | TGTGCCACCAGGATAGGACAGGGGAGGACTGAAGCTTTCTTT | CATRIGQGRTEAFF
TRBD1 | TRBJ2-5 | TRBV18 | . | TGTGCCAGCTCAGGGACAGTCCAAGAGACCCAGTACTTC | CASSGTVQETQYF
. | TRBJ1-4 | TRBV6-5 | . | TGTGCCAGCCATCCAGGGGATAATGAAAAACTGTTTTTT | CASHPGDNEKLFF
. | TRBJ2-7 | TRBV4-1 | . | TGCGCCAGCAGCCAAGCTACGATCCGCCTAAGCGAGCAGTACTTC | CASSQATIRLSEQYF
. | TRBJ2-2 | TRBV7-3 | . | TGTGCCAGCAGCGCAGGGTTGACCGGGGAGCTGTTTTTT | CASSAGLTGELFF
TRBD1 | TRBJ1-5 | TRBV12-5 | . | TGTGCTAGTGGTCAGGGGGATAGCAATCAGCCCCAGCATTTT | CASGQGDSNQPQHF
. | TRBJ1-1 | TRBV28 | . | TGTGCCAGCAGTTTAGCAGGGATGGAAGGTTCTGAAGCTTTCTTT | CASSLAGMEGSEAFF
TRBD2 | TRBJ2-1 | TRBV6-2/TRBV6-3 | . | TGTGCCAGCAGTTACGGGGGGACTAGCGGGAGGGCCAGGAATGAGCAGTTCTTC | CASSYGGTSGRARNEQFF
TRBD1 | TRBJ2-7 | TRBV28 | . | TGTGCCAGCAGTTCCACCCCGGGACAGGGCTCTGAGTACTTC | CASSSTPGQGSEYF
. | TRBJ1-3 | TRBV3-1/TRBV3-2 | once | TGTGCCAGCAGCCAAGATCCGGGGGGATCGGGAAACACCATATATTTT | CASSQDPGGSGNTIYF
. | TRBJ2-1 | TRBV21-1 | . | TGTGCCAGCAGCCCCTGGAGGGGACCGTACAATGAGCAGTTCTTC | CASSPWRGPYNEQFF
. | TRBJ1-5 | TRBV28 | . | TGTGCCAGCACCTTCAATGGGGGGAAATTTCAGCCCCAGCATTTT | CASTFNGGKFQPQHF
. | TRBJ1-1 | TRBV10-3 | . | TGTGCCAGCGGATGGGGGCAGAACACTGAAGCTTTCTTT | CASGWGQNTEAFF
. | TRBJ1-4 | TRBV18 | . | TGTGCCAGCTCACCACAGGGGCAGGAAAAACTGTTTTTT | CASSPQGQEKLFF
. | TRBJ1-2 | TRBV6-5 | . | TGTGCCACCCGGGGGGGTGGCTATGGCTACACCTTC | CATRGGGYGYTF
. | TRBJ1-2 | TRBV7-2 | . | TGTGCCAGCAGCTTAGCGAGCCGGGATGGCTACACCTTC | CASSLASRDGYTF
TRBD1 | TRBJ2-1 | TRBV7-8 | . | TGTGCCAGCAGCCCGCTGAGTAGGGACAGGGACTATGAGCAGTTCTTC | CASSPLSRDRDYEQFF
TRBD1 | TRBJ2-2 | TRBV30 | . | TGTGCCTGGACGTCCTCCGGGACAGGGTTGGGCACCGGGGAGCTGTTTTTT | CAWTSSGTGLGTGELFF
TRBD2 | TRBJ2-7 | TRBV5-1 | . | TGCGCCAGCAGCTCCGTGCGGGGGACCTACGAGCAGTACTTC | CASSSVRGTYEQYF
TRBD2 | TRBJ2-3 | TRBV7-3 | once | TGTGCCAGCGGCCAACTGGGACTAGCGGACCCCACAGATACGCAGTATTTT | CASGQLGLADPTDTQYF
TRBD2 | TRBJ2-3 | TRBV9 | . | TGTGCCAGCAGTGTTATCGGGGGGATCACAGATACGCAGTATTTT | CASSVIGGITDTQYF
. | TRBJ2-7 | TRBV7-6 | . | TGTGCCAGCAGCCCCCGGGCGGGGCGCTTCTACGAGCAGTACTTC | CASSPRAGRFYEQYF
TRBD2 | TRBJ2-1 | TRBV3-1/TRBV3-2 | . | TGTGCCAGCAGCCAAGGGGGGGGATCCTTTAATGAGCAGTTCTTC | CASSQGGGSFNEQFF
TRBD1 | TRBJ1-1 | TRBV19 | . | TGTGCCAGTAGTATTCGGACAGGGATGAACACTGAAGCTTTCTTT | CASSIRTGMNTEAFF
TRBD1 | TRBJ2-5 | TRBV5-1 | once | TGCGCCAGCAGCGAGGTACCGGGACAGGGGGTAAGGGCCCAGTACTTC | CASSEVPGQGVRAQYF
TRBD1 | TRBJ2-5 | TRBV27 | few | TGTGCCAGCAGTCCCCGACAGGGGGTTCAAGAGACCCAGTACTTC | CASSPRQGVQETQYF
. | TRBJ1-2 | TRBV28 | . | TGTGCCAGCAGCCGGGCCCAGGGTTATGGCTACACCTTC | CASSRAQGYGYTF
. | TRBJ2-1 | TRBV7-6 | . | TGTGCCAGCAGCTTAGGAGTTGACAATGAGCAGTTCTTC | CASSLGVDNEQFF
TRBD2 | TRBJ2-1 | TRBV30 | . | TGTGCCTGGAGTACCACCGGGACTAGAGGCAATGAGCAGTTCTTC | CAWSTTGTRGNEQFF
. | TRBJ2-1 | TRBV30 | . | TGTGCCTGGAGTGTAGGGACTCTTGGCAATGAGCAGTTCTTC | CAWSVGTLGNEQFF
. | TRBJ2-1 | TRBV10-3 | . | TGTGCCATCAGTTCGAGCTACAATGAGCAGTTCTTC | CAISSSYNEQFF
TRBD2 | TRBJ2-2 | TRBV9 | . | TGTGCCAGCAGCGCCCCCGGACTAGCGGAAAACACCGGGGAGCTGTTTTTT | CASSAPGLAENTGELFF
TRBD1 | TRBJ1-5 | TRBV12-3/TRBV12-4 | . | TGTGCCAGCACCCTAGGACAGGGCAAGCCCCAGCATTTT | CASTLGQGKPQHF